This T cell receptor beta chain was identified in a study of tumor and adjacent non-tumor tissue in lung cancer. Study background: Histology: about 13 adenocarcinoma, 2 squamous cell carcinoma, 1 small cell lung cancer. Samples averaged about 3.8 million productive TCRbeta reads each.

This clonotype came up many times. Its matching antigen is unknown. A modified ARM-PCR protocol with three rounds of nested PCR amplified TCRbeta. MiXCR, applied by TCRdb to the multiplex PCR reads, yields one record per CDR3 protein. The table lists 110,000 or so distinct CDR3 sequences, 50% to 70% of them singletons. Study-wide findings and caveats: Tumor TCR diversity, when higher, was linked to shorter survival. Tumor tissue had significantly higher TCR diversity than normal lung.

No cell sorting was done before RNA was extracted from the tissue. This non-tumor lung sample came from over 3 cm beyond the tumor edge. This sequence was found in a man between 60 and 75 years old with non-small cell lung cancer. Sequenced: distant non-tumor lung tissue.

The CDR3 DNA follows: TGTGCCAGCAGCCTAGGAGCCCCGGGTGGGTACAATGAGCAGTTCTTC. The encoded protein is CASSLGAPGGYNEQFF. The V gene is TRBV5-4, the J gene TRBJ2-1; D gene ambiguous. With 4 bases removed from V and 4 bases from J, the gap between germline ends came to 18 bases. Germline V gives CDR1 SGHNT, CDR2 YYREEE (reference sequence). The CDR3 totals 16 residues.